Listed here is a single T cell receptor (beta chain). The CDR3 sequence is 13 residues long. Trimming left V 1 base short and J 7 bases short, with 8 bases between. Germline loops: CDR1 MNHEY, CDR2 SVGEGT. The entry originates in a study of T cell repertoires in cytomegalovirus infection. TCRdb reanalysed the reads using MiXCR and keeps one entry per CDR3 protein. The repertoire has about 740,000 distinct CDR3 sequences, approximately 34% of them found once; the top ten carry 2.5% to 3.5%. The receptor was isolated from a human donor in good health (CMV status not recorded). Some clones in this sample may be carry-over from other donors' samples. The V gene is TRBV6-2 or TRBV6-3, the J gene TRBJ1-5; D gene unclear. The sample consisted of PBMCs. CDR3 residues: CASSYWEGQPQHF. The CDR3 DNA follows: TGTGCCAGCAGTTACTGGGAAGGGCAGCCCCAGCATTTT.